The 27 T cell receptor beta chains presented below share a single source sample, sequenced in a study of beta chain features in type 1 diabetes (dated by TCRdb to about 2018). Libraries were constructed by the immunoSEQ multiplex PCR assay. The entire amount of isolated RNA was reverse transcribed using the High Capacity cDNA Reverse Transcription Kit, so the sequenced TCRB transcripts were expressed ones. Sourced from immuneACCESS, this table was stored by TCRdb with only in-frame sequences that have V and J called. A share of the clones is absent; for the studies checked, an unresolved V gene accounts for under half, and the remainder has no known explanation. In this sample the table shows about 450,000 clones, over 10% of which occur a single time. Clones ranked in the top ten supply over 0.035% of the sample. The sequenced sample consisted of naive CD4+ T cells from blood. The meaning of the sample's cell subset or site label: true naive CD4+ T cells. All receptors derive from a young woman in good health.

This sequence joins TRBV29-1 and TRBJ1-6; 8 positions agree with TRBD1. The germline gives CDR1 SQVTM, CDR2 ANQGSEA. This CDR3 is built from 15 residues. With 6 bases clipped from V and 0 bases from J, the junction kept 4 bases outside the gene matches. The CDR3 loop is CSVRTGHSYNSPLHF. The CDR3 DNA follows: TGCAGCGTACGGACAGGGCACTCCTATAATTCACCCCTCCACTTT.

This clone has only a few counts. CDR3 bases: TGTGCCAGCAGCTTAAGAGTCGCGAAGGAGCAGTACTTC. Translated: CASSLRVAKEQYF. This chain joins TRBV7-8 and TRBJ2-7; D is uncertain. This CDR3 is built from 13 residues. Trimming shortened V by 2 bases and J by 7 bases, and 12 bases separated the two germline ends. Per germline, CDR1 SGHVS and CDR2 FQNEAQ.

This clone has more than one count but fewer than ten. This chain links TRBV10-3 with TRBJ2-7; 8 bases are a match to TRBD1. CDR1 is ENHRY and CDR2 is SYGVKD in the germline V gene. There are 14 residues in the CDR3. Trimming at V came to 6 bases and at J to 0 bases, leaving 4 bases not matched to a gene. The CDR3 nucleotides read TGTGCCATCAGCCGACAGGGGAGCTCCTACGAGCAGTACGTC. This encodes CAISRQGSSYEQYV.

This clone was seen only a few times. The genes are TRBV7-9 and TRBJ2-5; D is tentatively TRBD1 or TRBD2 (5 bases each). CDR3 size: 15 residues. V was trimmed by 3 bases and J by 7 bases, leaving 18 bases between them. Germline V gene data show CDR1 as SEHNR and CDR2 as FQNEAQ (reference sequence). The CDR3 loop is CASSFFERGEGTQYF. CDR3 nucleotides: TGTGCCAGCAGCTTCTTCGAGAGGGGAGAAGGGACCCAGTACTTC.

The chain is built from TRBV13 and TRBJ2-7; a possible D gene is TRBD2 (5 bases). The CDR3 loop spans 12 amino acids. V was clipped by 0 bases and J by 7 bases, with 7 bases between them. CDR1 and CDR2 from the germline V gene are PRHDT and FYEKMQ (reference sequence). The DNA for the CDR3 is TGTGCCAGCAGCTTAGGCCCGGGGGAGCAGTACGTC. Encoded protein: CASSLGPGEQYV.

This clone was observed a few times. The CDR3 DNA sequence: TGTGCCAGCAGCTCCCCGGGGAAACACGACTATGGCTACACCTTC. Translated: CASSSPGKHDYGYTF. The V and J genes are TRBV7-9 and TRBJ1-2; D is undetermined. The CDR3 spans 15 residues. Trimming cost V 4 bases and J 3 bases, with 15 bases left between them. CDR1 is SEHNR and CDR2 is FQNEAQ in the germline V gene (reference sequence).

This chain uses TRBV4-2 with TRBJ1-2; 7 nucleotides align to TRBD1. Trimming took 0 bases from V and 5 from J; bases not matched to a gene: 3. The length of the CDR3 is 14 residues. Looked up from germline, CDR1 is LGHNA and CDR2 is YNFKEQ. This chain's CDR3 is CASSQERGLYGYTF. Written as DNA, the CDR3 is TGTGCCAGCAGCCAAGAAAGGGGGCTGTATGGCTACACCTTC.

This clone was observed a handful of times. V gene TRBV6-6 combines with J gene TRBJ1-2; TRBD1 agrees at 7 bases. The junction had 5 bases not matched to a gene; V was cut back by 2 bases and J by 2 bases. The CDR3 consists of 15 residues. Germline CDR1 is MNHNY and CDR2 is SVGAGI (reference sequence). DNA for the CDR3: TGTGCCAGCAGTTACATGGGACAGACAAACTATGGCTACACCTTC. Protein product: CASSYMGQTNYGYTF.

This clone was seen a handful of times. This rearrangement joins TRBV4-1 to TRBJ1-2, with D hard to call. Trimming left V 0 bases short and J 3 bases short, with 8 bases between. Germline V gene sequence: CDR1 MGHRA, CDR2 YSYEKL. The CDR3 runs 14 residues. The CDR3, as DNA: TGCGCCAGCAGCCAAGATCTGGGGTACTATGGCTACACCTTC. Amino acid sequence: CASSQDLGYYGYTF.

Only a few counts were recorded for this clone. The V call is TRBV5-1, the J call TRBJ2-6; D is tentatively TRBD1 or TRBD2 (6 bases each). Germline V gene sequence: CDR1 SGHRS, CDR2 YFSETQ. This CDR3 contains 16 residues. V lost 6 bases and J 0 bases, leaving 13 bases between the germline ends. This chain's CDR3 is CASTHGGGSGANVLTF. DNA for the CDR3: TGCGCCAGCACCCACGGGGGCGGCTCTGGGGCCAACGTCCTGACTTTC.

This clone was counted a few times. CDR3 nucleotides: TGTGCCAGTAGTATTCCCACAGATACGCAGTATTTT. It is translated as CASSIPTDTQYF. The chain recombines TRBV19 with TRBJ2-3; D is ambiguous. Germline-derived CDR1 and CDR2 are LNHDA and SQIVND (reference sequence). The CDR3 has 12 amino acids. V lost 3 bases and J lost 2, with 3 bases in between.

A few counts support this clone. The V gene is TRBV20-1, the J gene TRBJ2-4; maybe TRBD2 (6 bases). Per germline, CDR1 DFQATT and CDR2 SNEGSKA (reference sequence). The germline V and J ends were trimmed by 6 bases and 6 bases, with 6 bases remaining between them. The CDR3 totals 10 residues. This CDR3 is CSAGGNIQYF. In nucleotides, the CDR3 is TGCAGTGCCGGGGGAAACATTCAGTACTTC.

The chain has TRBV18 and TRBJ1-1, with D maybe TRBD1 (5 bases). CDR1 KGHSH and CDR2 LQKENI come from the germline V gene. V was pared by 0 bases and J by 4 bases, with 15 bases between. There are 16 residues in the CDR3. CDR3 region: CASSPPTGVVGTEAFF. The DNA of the CDR3 is TGTGCCAGCTCACCACCGACGGGGGTTGTTGGCACTGAAGCTTTCTTT.

V is TRBV7-2 and J is TRBJ2-3; D is perhaps TRBD2 (5 bases). Germline CDR1 reads SGHTA; CDR2 reads FQGNSA. The V end lost 5 bases, the J end lost 0 bases, and 9 bases lay between the germline ends. The CDR3 is 14 residues long. The CDR3: CASSRRTSTDTQYF. CDR3 in DNA: TGTGCCAGCAGCAGGAGGACTAGCACAGATACGCAGTATTTT.

This clone has more than one count but fewer than ten. The chain joins TRBV4-1 to TRBJ2-7, with 8 nucleotides matching TRBD2. The CDR3 contains 15 residues. In germline, CDR1 is MGHRA, CDR2 YSYEKL. After removal of 3 bases from V and 3 bases from J, the junction contained 7 bases not matched to a gene. CDR3 nucleotides: TGCGCCAGCAGCCAGGGGCAGCGGGGGCACTACGAGCAGTACGTC. Translation: CASSQGQRGHYEQYV.

The chain recombines TRBV2 with TRBJ2-5; no definite D call. The germline gives CDR1 SNHLY, CDR2 FYNNEI. V was clipped by 7 bases and J by 5 bases, with 8 bases between them. This CDR3 spans 11 amino acids. The CDR3 DNA is TGTGCCAGCAAGGAGATGGAGACCCAGTACTTC. Amino acids: CASKEMETQYF.

This clone was observed a few times. The chain joins TRBV23-1 to TRBJ2-3, with 10 bases aligning to TRBD2. TRBV23-1 is filed as an ORF, its function uncertain. The CDR3 extends over 19 amino acids. The V segment lost 4 bases and the J segment 0 bases; nucleotides outside the gene matches: 13. CDR3 protein: CASSRDRLTSGYSTDTQYF. Written as DNA, the CDR3 is TGCGCCAGCAGTCGCGACAGATTGACTAGCGGGTATAGCACAGATACGCAGTATTTT.

This CDR3 reads CASSSGQVREPQHF. CDR3 DNA: TGTGCCAGCAGCTCCGGACAGGTTCGTGAGCCCCAGCATTTT. This chain joins TRBV11-2 and TRBJ1-5; the match to TRBD1 covers 7 bases. The length of the CDR3 is 14 residues. J gave up 8 bases and V 4 bases, and 8 bases lay outside the gene matches. CDR1 and CDR2 from the germline V gene are SGHAT and FQNNGV.

This clone was found a few times. This chain uses TRBV7-2 with TRBJ1-1; D is possibly TRBD1 (5 bases). Trimming removed 2 bases at V and 0 bases at J, with 7 bases between. The germline V gene has CDR1 SGHTA and CDR2 FQGNSA. The length of the CDR3 is 14 residues. The chain's CDR3 is CASSLWGMNTEAFF. The CDR3 bases are TGTGCCAGCAGCTTATGGGGGATGAACACTGAAGCTTTCTTT.

The chain links TRBV28 to TRBJ2-6, with D possibly matching TRBD1 (6 bases). Germline V gives CDR1 MDHEN, CDR2 SYDVKM. With 5 bases removed from V and 1 base from J, the gap between germline ends came to 18 bases. The CDR3 is made up of 18 amino acids. The CDR3 reads CASSPPSPTGSGANVLTF. The CDR3 nucleotides read TGTGCCAGCAGTCCCCCATCCCCTACAGGGTCTGGGGCCAACGTCCTGACTTTC.

Only a few counts were recorded for this clone. The rearrangement uses TRBV28 and TRBJ2-3, with 8 bases identical to TRBD2. Germline V gene lookup returns CDR1 MDHEN and CDR2 SYDVKM. V shed 11 bases and J 5 bases; nucleotides not matched to a gene: 12. The CDR3 sequence is 14 residues long. CDR3 in DNA: TGTGCCGCCCCTCGGGGGGGAAGAAGAGATACGCAGTATTTT. Amino acids: CAAPRGGRRDTQYF.

In this sample, this clone turned up a few times. The chain is built from TRBV19 and TRBJ2-3; 7 positions agree with TRBD1. The CDR3 has 15 residues. V shed 9 bases, J shed 2 bases, and the junction held 11 bases outside the gene matches. Per germline, CDR1 LNHDA and CDR2 SQIVND (reference sequence). DNA of the CDR3: TGTGCCAGCAGCCTATCAGGGGGACCCACAGATACGCAGTATTTT. This gives the protein CASSLSGGPTDTQYF.

The J gene is TRBJ2-5, the V gene TRBV6-6; D gene uncertain. With 5 bases removed from V and 5 bases from J, the gap between germline ends came to 9 bases. Per the germline V gene, CDR1 is MNHNY and CDR2 is SVGAGI (reference sequence). The CDR3 is made up of 12 amino acids. The CDR3 region is CASSHVRETQYF. As DNA, the CDR3 is TGTGCCAGCAGTCACGTGCGTGAGACCCAGTACTTC.

The chain couples TRBV2 to TRBJ1-1; 7 bases line up with TRBD1. This CDR3 is 14 amino acids long. The ends lost 4 bases at V and 1 base at J; junction bases unmatched: 3. CDR1 and CDR2 (germline): SNHLY, FYNNEI. The CDR3 nucleotides are TGTGCCAGCAGTGTACGACAGGGGAACACTGAAGCTTTCTTT. Translating it yields CASSVRQGNTEAFF.

V and J are TRBV11-2 and TRBJ2-7; D gene ambiguous. V was pared by 5 bases and J by 8 bases, with 10 bases between. Germline CDR1 reads SGHAT; CDR2 reads FQNNGV. The CDR3 runs to 11 residues. CDR3 protein: CASSDGHQQYV. The CDR3 region has the DNA TGTGCCAGCAGCGACGGGCATCAGCAGTACGTC.

The chain has TRBV27 and TRBJ2-1, with unresolved D. The V and J ends lost 3 bases and 4 bases respectively, with 16 bases between them. Germline CDR1 and CDR2: MNHEY and SMNVEV (reference sequence). The CDR3 loop spans 16 amino acids. The CDR3 is CASSFPLVDTYNEQFF. The CDR3 nucleotides read TGTGCCAGCAGTTTCCCCTTGGTGGATACATACAATGAGCAGTTCTTC.

V usage is TRBV7-2 and J usage is TRBJ2-1, with TRBD2 identical over 9 bases. This CDR3 comprises 14 residues. The germline gives CDR1 SGHTA, CDR2 FQGNSA. Trimming cost V 5 bases and J 7 bases; bases outside gene matches: 6. Here the CDR3 reads CASSLGLASNEQFF. The CDR3 DNA follows: TGTGCCAGCAGCCTGGGACTAGCTTCGAATGAGCAGTTCTTC.